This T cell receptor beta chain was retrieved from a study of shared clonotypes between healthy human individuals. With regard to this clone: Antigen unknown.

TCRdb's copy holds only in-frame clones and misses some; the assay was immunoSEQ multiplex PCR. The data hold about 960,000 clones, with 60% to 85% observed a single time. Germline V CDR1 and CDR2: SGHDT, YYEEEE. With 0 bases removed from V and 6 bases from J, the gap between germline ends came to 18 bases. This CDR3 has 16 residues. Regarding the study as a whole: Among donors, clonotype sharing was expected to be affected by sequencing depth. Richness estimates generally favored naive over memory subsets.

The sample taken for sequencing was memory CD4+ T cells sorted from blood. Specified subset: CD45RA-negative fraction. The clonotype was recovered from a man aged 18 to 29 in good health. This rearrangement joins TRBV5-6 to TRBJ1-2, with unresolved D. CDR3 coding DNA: TGTGCCAGCAGCTTGGCCGGGTTGAAGGTAAAGCATGGCTACACCTTC. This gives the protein CASSLAGLKVKHGYTF.